Presented here are 8 T cell receptor beta chains from one specimen sequenced in a study of beta chain features in type 1 diabetes. The authors reverse transcribed all of the isolated RNA, so sequencing captured expressed TCRB transcripts. Clones were read by immunoSEQ multiplex PCR, and TCRdb kept only the in-frame ones, dropping some. This table holds 860,000 or so clones, roughly 16% found once. Input material: naive CD4+ T cells from blood. These receptor sequences come from a woman aged 18-35 years in good health.

The rearrangement uses TRBV2 and TRBJ2-7, with D maybe TRBD1 (5 bases). The CDR3 loop spans 12 amino acids. CDR1 is SNHLY and CDR2 is FYNNEI in the germline V gene. Trimming took off 4 bases at V and 2 bases at J, with 6 bases between the two ends. The CDR3 DNA reads as TGTGCCAGCAGTGCCAGGGCCTACGAGCAGTACTTC. Protein product: CASSARAYEQYF.

This CDR3 reads CASKPGVAKNIQYF. The CDR3, as DNA: TGTGCCAGCAAACCGGGGGTAGCCAAAAACATTCAGTACTTC. The chain recombines TRBV28 with TRBJ2-4; maybe TRBD2 (6 bases). Germline V gene data show CDR1 as MDHEN and CDR2 as SYDVKM. The CDR3 length is 14 residues. V lost 7 bases, J lost 0 bases, and 10 bases lay in between.

This clone appeared a few times. V is TRBV7-8 and J is TRBJ2-2; no clear D. This CDR3 region has 13 residues. Germline lookup yields CDR1 SGHVS and CDR2 FQNEAQ. Trimming left V 3 bases short and J 5 bases short, with 7 bases between. As DNA, the CDR3 is TGTGCCAGCAGCTTTGTCGGAACCGGGGAGCTGTTTTTT. This translates into CASSFVGTGELFF.

This clone was seen more than once but under ten times. This chain connects TRBV5-4 to TRBJ2-7, with 9 bases matching TRBD1. CDR3 length: 15 amino acids. V gave up 4 bases and J gave up 3 bases; unmatched junction bases: 8. Germline loops: CDR1 SGHNT, CDR2 YYREEE (reference sequence). The CDR3 DNA reads as TGTGCCAGCAGCACCCGGGACAGGGTTTACTACGAGCAGTACTTC. Protein product: CASSTRDRVYYEQYF.

The chain combines TRBV4-3 with TRBJ2-7; no definite D call. The CDR3 contains 15 residues. The ends were cut back, 1 base at V and 3 bases at J, with 13 bases in the middle. The germline CDR1 and CDR2 sequences are LGHNA and YSLEER. The CDR3 region is CASSQGPSTIYEQYF. DNA of the CDR3: TGCGCCAGCAGCCAAGGGCCTTCCACTATCTACGAGCAGTACTTC.

This clone has just a few counts. This chain connects TRBV7-2 to TRBJ1-1; D is unresolved. This CDR3 region has 14 residues. With 6 bases removed from V and 3 bases from J, the gap between germline ends came to 14 bases. Germline V lookup: CDR1 SGHTA, CDR2 FQGNSA. The CDR3 coding sequence is TGTGCCAGCAGGGTGGGCGTTGCCGACACTGAAGCTTTCTTT. It codes for CASRVGVADTEAFF.

The rearrangement joins TRBV4-1 to TRBJ2-4, with D perhaps TRBD1 or TRBD2 (6 bases each). Looked up from germline, CDR1 is MGHRA and CDR2 is YSYEKL. CDR3 size: 17 residues. Trimming removed 1 base at V and 0 bases at J, with 13 bases between. CDR3 amino acids: CASSQVGGQIAKNIQYF. In nucleotides, the CDR3 is TGCGCCAGCAGCCAAGTGGGAGGACAGATAGCCAAAAACATTCAGTACTTC.

The sample holds a few counts of this clone. Other nucleotide sequences in the sample specify the same CDR3. The chain carries TRBV19 and TRBJ1-2, with D uncertain. V was trimmed by 3 bases and J by 4 bases, leaving 6 bases between them. CDR1 LNHDA and CDR2 SQIVND come from the germline V gene (reference sequence). The CDR3 is 12 amino acids. In DNA form, the CDR3 reads TGTGCCAGTAGTATTAGCGGCTATGGCTACACCTTC. It encodes CASSISGYGYTF.